These 27 T cell receptor beta chains originate from one sample sequenced in a study of response to subunit inactivated influenza vaccine. TCRdb processed the RT-PCR reads anew with MiXCR; each CDR3 protein has one entry. In the table there are about 700,000 distinct CDR3 sequences, 11% to 15% of which are singletons. Material: PBMCs from blood, obtained about 14 days before vaccination. These receptors came from a man aged 45-65 years who received an inactivated influenza vaccine.

This clonotype was seen more than once but under ten times. This chain uses TRBV10-3 with TRBJ2-1, with D perhaps TRBD1 (6 bases). The germline V gene encodes CDR1 ENHRY and CDR2 SYGVKD. V lost 7 bases, J lost 1 base, and 11 bases lay in between. The CDR3 runs to 14 residues. The CDR3 DNA follows: TGTGCCATCAAGGGGCAGGGGTCCTACAATGAGCAGTTCTTC. Translating gives CAIKGQGSYNEQFF.

This clonotype showed up just a few times. The chain recombines TRBV7-2 with TRBJ1-5; D is ambiguous. From germline, CDR1 is SGHTA and CDR2 FQGNSA. This CDR3 comprises 14 residues. V lost 0 bases to trimming and J lost 9 bases, with 12 bases between them. The chain's CDR3 is CASSLAGSLTPQHF. CDR3 nucleotides: TGTGCCAGCAGCTTAGCAGGCAGCCTTACGCCCCAGCATTTT.

This clonotype was counted only a few times. DNA of the CDR3: TGCGCCAGCAGCCATGAAGCGACTAGCGGGGCGGGCAATGAGCAGTTCTTC. Translating it yields CASSHEATSGAGNEQFF. The chain has TRBV4-1 and TRBJ2-1; 11 nucleotides match TRBD2. Trimming took 3 bases from V and 6 from J; bases not matched to a gene: 10. The CDR3 is 17 amino acids. Germline V CDR1 and CDR2: MGHRA, YSYEKL.

The sample holds a few counts of this clonotype. The genes are TRBV6-5 and TRBJ2-1; 9 bases map to TRBD2. The germline gives CDR1 MNHEY, CDR2 SVGAGI. This CDR3 comprises 15 residues. The junction had 3 bases not matched to a gene; V was cut back by 2 bases and J by 4 bases. CDR3: CASSYGLAGYNEQFF. In nucleotides, the CDR3 is TGTGCCAGCAGTTACGGTCTAGCGGGGTACAATGAGCAGTTCTTC.

V usage is TRBV28 and J usage is TRBJ2-3, with D maybe TRBD2 (5 bases). CDR1 MDHEN and CDR2 SYDVKM come from the germline V gene. V lost 6 bases and J 1 base, leaving 14 bases between the germline ends. The CDR3 has 15 residues. The CDR3 spells CASSWTVRGTDTQYF. Here the CDR3 DNA reads TGTGCCAGCAGCTGGACTGTACGAGGCACAGATACGCAGTATTTT. Complete variable domain (other parts from reference TRBV28 and TRBJ2-3): DVKVTQSSRYLVKRTGEKVFLECVQDMDHENMFWYRQDPGLGLRLIYFSYDVKMKEKGDIPEGYSVSREKKERFSLILESASTNQTSMYLCASSWTVRGTDTQYFGPGTRLTVL.

The sample holds many counts of this clonotype. CDR3 nucleotide sequence: TGTGCCAGCAGTCTACTAGCGGGAGGGCCCTACGAGCAGTACTTC. Its protein product is CASSLLAGGPYEQYF. The chain couples TRBV27 to TRBJ2-7; 13 bases align to TRBD2. This CDR3 spans 15 amino acids. The germline gives CDR1 MNHEY, CDR2 SMNVEV (reference sequence). V shed 5 bases, J shed 2 bases, and the junction held 3 bases outside the gene matches.

This clonotype was seen a handful of times. The gene calls are TRBV30 and TRBJ2-1; D is ambiguous. CDR1 GTSNPN and CDR2 SVGIG come from the germline V gene (reference sequence). This CDR3 is 13 amino acids long. V was cut by 0 bases and J by 16 bases, with 19 bases left in between. The CDR3 spells CAWSVLSKQKCFF. CDR3 coding DNA: TGTGCCTGGAGTGTACTTTCGAAACAGAAATGTTTCTTC.

This chain connects TRBV29-1 to TRBJ2-3; TRBD1 matches 10 bases. Germline V gene lookup returns CDR1 SQVTM and CDR2 ANQGSEA. The ends lost 6 bases at V and 4 bases at J; junction bases unmatched: 7. CDR3 length: 14 residues. The CDR3 here is CSVTGGAQADTQYF. The CDR3 region has the DNA TGCAGCGTGACAGGGGGCGCGCAGGCAGATACGCAGTATTTT.

The sample holds a few counts of this clonotype. CDR3 sequence: CASSLGVANYGYTF. The CDR3 bases are TGTGCCAGCAGCTTGGGAGTCGCGAACTATGGCTACACCTTC. The gene calls are TRBV5-4 and TRBJ1-2; D call uncertain. Germline loops: CDR1 SGHNT, CDR2 YYREEE (reference sequence). V lost 0 bases and J lost 2, with 8 bases in between. This CDR3 contains 14 residues.

Notes on this clonotype: A read error may explain this, as a much larger clone is one base away. The chain employs TRBV5-1 and TRBJ2-7; 7 bases line up with TRBD1. The J segment lost 3 bases and the V segment lost 4 bases, leaving 4 bases of the junction unmatched. The length of the CDR3 is 13 residues. Germline V gene data show CDR1 as SGHRS and CDR2 as YFSETQ. This chain's CDR3 is CASSIDRVYEQYF. The CDR3 nucleotides read TGCGCCAGCAGCATCGACAGGGTCTACGAGCAGTACTTC.

The J gene is TRBJ2-2, the V gene TRBV7-2; 8 bases fit TRBD2. This CDR3 is built from 16 residues. V trimming: 7 bases; J trimming: 4 bases; junction bases outside the gene matches: 11. Germline-derived CDR1 and CDR2 are SGHTA and FQGNSA. The CDR3 is CASKFGGGRGTGELFF. The CDR3 nucleotides are TGTGCCAGCAAATTCGGCGGGGGGCGAGGCACCGGGGAGCTGTTTTTT.

This clonotype appeared a few times. The CDR3 sequence: CATSDFWGTGELFF. CDR3 in DNA: TGTGCCACCAGTGATTTTTGGGGAACCGGGGAGCTGTTTTTT. The chain links TRBV24-1 to TRBJ2-2, with unresolved D. This CDR3 is built from 14 residues. With 1 base removed from V and 5 bases from J, the gap between germline ends came to 7 bases. In germline, CDR1 is KGHDR, CDR2 SFDVKD.

J is TRBJ2-5 and V is TRBV12-3 or TRBV12-4; D is unresolved. The CDR3 consists of 14 residues. V lost 4 bases and J lost 1, with 10 bases in between. Written as DNA, the CDR3 is TGTGCCAGCAGTTCGGACGGCCCCCAAGAGACCCAGTACTTC. Translated: CASSSDGPQETQYF.

This clonotype was counted only a few times. The chain employs TRBV29-1 and TRBJ1-1; 9 positions agree with TRBD1. V shed 0 bases and J 10 bases; nucleotides not matched to a gene: 3. The CDR3 loop spans 12 amino acids. CDR1 and CDR2 from the germline V gene are SQVTM and ANQGSEA. CDR3 nucleotide sequence: TGCAGCGTTGAAGAGGGGACAGGGCTAGCTTTCTTT. This codes for CSVEEGTGLAFF. Variable domain in full (rest from reference TRBV29-1 and TRBJ1-1): SAVISQKPSRDICQRGTSLTIQCQVDSQVTMMFWYRQQPGQSLTLIATANQGSEATYESGFVIDKFPISRPNLTFSTLTVSNMSPEDSSIYLCSVEEGTGLAFFGQGTRLTVV.

This clonotype was counted between two and nine times. The V and J genes are TRBV7-9 and TRBJ2-3; D is possibly TRBD2 (6 bases). V shed 5 bases and J shed 0 bases, with 15 bases lying between them. This CDR3 is 16 amino acids long. Per the germline V gene, CDR1 is SEHNR and CDR2 is FQNEAQ (reference sequence). The CDR3 sequence: CASSGDFFLSTDTQYF. The CDR3 DNA is TGTGCCAGCAGCGGGGACTTCTTCCTTAGCACAGATACGCAGTATTTT.

V gene TRBV4-3 combines with J gene TRBJ2-1, with D possibly TRBD2 on 5 matching bases. Germline CDR1 is LGHNA and CDR2 is YSLEER. This CDR3 contains 19 residues. V was clipped by 0 bases and J by 0 bases, with 18 bases between them. The CDR3 region has the DNA TGCGCCAGCAGCCAAGATCATGGTTATGCGGGTACCTCCTACAATGAGCAGTTCTTC. This encodes CASSQDHGYAGTSYNEQFF.

In this sample, this clonotype turned up a few times. This chain connects TRBV11-2 to TRBJ2-6; TRBD2 aligns across 8 bases. The CDR3 length is 18 residues. Germline lookup yields CDR1 SGHAT and CDR2 FQNNGV. Trimming at V came to 1 base and at J to 3 bases, leaving 8 bases not matched to a gene. The CDR3 region is CASSLVSGIGGGANVLTF. The CDR3 coding sequence is TGTGCCAGCAGCTTAGTTAGCGGGATAGGCGGTGGGGCCAACGTCCTGACTTTC.

This clonotype showed up just a few times. This chain joins TRBV20-1 and TRBJ1-1; D uncertain. Trimming shortened V by 5 bases and J by 1 base, and 14 bases separated the two germline ends. The germline V gene encodes CDR1 DFQATT and CDR2 SNEGSKA (reference sequence). The CDR3 runs 14 residues. CDR3 coding DNA: TGCAGTGCTCCAAGTCCGGACTGGAACACTGAAGCTTTCTTT. Translating gives CSAPSPDWNTEAFF.

The chain is built from TRBV20-1 and TRBJ2-2; 7 bases line up with TRBD1. Germline values: CDR1 DFQATT, CDR2 SNEGSKA (reference sequence). The trim removed 6 bases at V and 1 base at J, leaving 2 bases unmatched. This CDR3 has 13 amino acids. In DNA, the CDR3 is TGCAGTGCCACAGGGGTGAACACCGGGGAGCTGTTTTTT. As protein: CSATGVNTGELFF.

This clonotype was observed a handful of times. The gene calls are TRBV7-8 and TRBJ2-5; TRBD1 might be the D (6 bases). Per germline, CDR1 SGHVS and CDR2 FQNEAQ. CDR3 size: 14 residues. The V and J ends lost 6 bases and 5 bases respectively, with 16 bases between them. The CDR3: CASSPGVRGETQYF. In DNA, the CDR3 is TGTGCCAGCAGTCCAGGGGTCCGAGGGGAGACCCAGTACTTC.

The sample holds many counts of this clonotype. CDR3 sequence (DNA): TGCGCCAGCAGCCAAGAAAGCGGTTACGAGCAGTACTTC. The encoded protein is CASSQESGYEQYF. The chain carries TRBV4-1 and TRBJ2-7; TRBD2 is a possible D gene (5 bases). The CDR3 spans 13 residues. Deletions cut 0 bases from V and 4 bases from J, with 7 bases between. The germline CDR1 and CDR2 sequences are MGHRA and YSYEKL.

The rearrangement links TRBV4-2 to TRBJ2-3; 13 bases align to TRBD2. J was trimmed by 4 bases and V by 3 bases; bases with no gene match: 7. CDR1 is LGHNA and CDR2 is YNFKEQ in the germline V gene. CDR3 size: 17 residues. The CDR3 DNA reads as TGTGCCAGCAGCCAGATGACTAGCGGGGGGTTATCAGATACGCAGTATTTT. It codes for CASSQMTSGGLSDTQYF.

The chain joins TRBV4-3 to TRBJ2-3; 9 bases map to TRBD2. V dropped 5 bases and J dropped 5; count of bases not matched to a gene: 2. Germline CDR1 and CDR2: LGHNA and YSLEER. The CDR3 runs to 13 residues. This CDR3 is CASSVTSGDTQYF. The CDR3 DNA sequence: TGCGCCAGCAGCGTGACTAGCGGAGATACGCAGTATTTT.

In its sample, this clonotype was seen a few times. The chain carries TRBV5-5 and TRBJ1-2, with unresolved D. V was pared by 0 bases and J by 8 bases, with 8 bases between. The CDR3 covers 12 residues. The germline V gene has CDR1 SGHKS and CDR2 YYEKEE (reference sequence). This chain's CDR3 is CASSLEGFGYTF. DNA for the CDR3: TGTGCCAGCAGCTTGGAGGGTTTCGGCTACACCTTC.

V usage is TRBV15 and J usage is TRBJ2-7, with D unresolved. Germline CDR1 and CDR2: LNHNV and YYDKDF (reference sequence). V lost 0 bases and J lost 0, with 12 bases in between. This CDR3 spans 16 amino acids. DNA of the CDR3: TGTGCCACCAGCAGAGATAGAAGCGCCTTCTCCTACGAGCAGTACTTC. Translated, it gives CATSRDRSAFSYEQYF.

This clonotype has just one count. This likely comes from a read error, as the CDR3 has no conserved phenylalanine or tryptophan at its end. No DNA is shown, since the ends of the CDR3 on it are uncertain; the CDR3 is the one TCRdb lists. V is TRBV21-1 and J is TRBJ2-7; TRBD1 is the table's D call and was not checked against the DNA. TRBV21-1 is given as a pseudogene. The CDR3 region is 18 residues in length, termini included. The CDR3 loop reads CASSKDRGKPLEVYEQYL.

This clonotype was recorded a few times. The chain employs TRBV20-1 and TRBJ1-1; no reliable D call. Germline CDR1 is DFQATT and CDR2 is SNEGSKA (reference sequence). This CDR3 is 14 amino acids long. V lost 3 bases to trimming and J lost 1 base, with 12 bases between them. The CDR3 loop is CSASAEGENTEAFF. Here the CDR3 DNA reads TGCAGTGCTAGCGCGGAGGGTGAGAACACTGAAGCTTTCTTT.